This T cell receptor (beta chain) is drawn from a study of cytomegalovirus exposure and HLA in healthy donors. Study observations and caveats: A classifier reportedly called cytomegalovirus status with high sensitivity and specificity. Most CMV-associated TCR beta chains appeared HLA-restricted in a later analysis. Altogether, more than 150 TCR beta chains were recorded as cytomegalovirus-associated.

This clone showed up just a few times. Its target is not known. Everyone who donated was a healthy bone marrow donor. This PCR relied on a set of 60 Vbeta primers and 13 Jbeta primers. Libraries were prepared by immunoSEQ multiplex PCR; TCRdb keeps only in-frame clonotypes and omits some of them. The sample holds almost 200,000 clones, around 80% seen once. The sequenced sample was PBMCs. The receptor was derived from a woman younger than 45 in good health and CMV-seropositive.

The CDR3 DNA reads as TGCGCCAGCAGCTTGAGTGGACAGGCGACTGGAAACACCATATATTTT. As protein: CASSLSGQATGNTIYF. The J gene is TRBJ1-3, the V gene TRBV5-1; 7 bases agree with TRBD1. Unmatched junction bases numbered 6, after V lost 1 base and J lost 2 bases. Per germline, CDR1 SGHRS and CDR2 YFSETQ. The CDR3 sequence is 16 residues long.